This T cell receptor (beta chain) is from a study of tumor-infiltrating lymphocytes in primary liver carcinoma. About the study: The study reported T1-T3 N0M0 tumors spanning 4.2 to 10 cm.

Findings of the study overall: Top clones occupying all five tumor regions numbered only about 7-24%. Reduced overlap was seen in tumor-adjacent and tumor-blood pairs versus tumor region pairs.

The study co-extracted DNA and RNA from around 20-30 mg of unsorted bulk tissue. Samples came from superior, inferior, lateral poles and tumor centre. Germline V CDR1 and CDR2: SNHLY, FYNNEI. The V end lost 6 bases, the J end lost 2 bases, and 12 bases lay between the germline ends. The CDR3 has 14 residues. About this clonotype: Its antigen is as yet unknown.

Making TCR beta cDNA involved around 500 ng total RNA and a constant-region primer. Researchers made the TCR beta libraries by running three nested multiplex PCR rounds with slightly modified ARM-PCR. TRBV1-TRBV30 forward and Cbeta reverse primers drove the first two roughly 9-cycle rounds. In TCRdb, the multiplex PCR reads were re-called with MiXCR into one record per CDR3 protein. The repertoire holds under 200,000 distinct CDR3 sequences, with approximately 80% as singletons. The chain couples TRBV2 to TRBJ2-3, with D unclear. This clonotype originated in a man aged 40-49 years with primary liver carcinoma and hepatitis B virus infection. The material sequenced was tumor tissue from primary liver carcinoma. The DNA of the CDR3 is TGTGCCAGCAGAGCTTTACCTACCACAGATACGCAGTATTTT. Translated: CASRALPTTDTQYF.